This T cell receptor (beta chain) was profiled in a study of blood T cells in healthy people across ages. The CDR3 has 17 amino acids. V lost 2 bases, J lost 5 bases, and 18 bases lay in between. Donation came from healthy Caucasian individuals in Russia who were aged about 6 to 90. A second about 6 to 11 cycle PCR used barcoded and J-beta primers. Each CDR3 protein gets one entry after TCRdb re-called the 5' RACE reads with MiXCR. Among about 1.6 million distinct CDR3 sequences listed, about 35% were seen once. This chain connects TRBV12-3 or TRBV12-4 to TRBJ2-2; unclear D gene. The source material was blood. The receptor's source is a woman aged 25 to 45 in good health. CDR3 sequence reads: CASSLNTPLHGTGELFF. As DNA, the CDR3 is TGTGCCAGCAGTTTAAATACCCCCTTACACGGGACCGGGGAGCTGTTTTTT.